One sample yielded the 22 T cell receptor beta chains listed below, sequenced in a study of blood T cell repertoires in COVID-19. This table comes from immunoSEQ multiplex PCR, and its TCRdb copy is limited to in-frame clones, with some not included. The sample has 430,000 or so clones; 70% to 90% are singletons. The sequenced sample was peripheral blood. The receptors here all came from a man between 18 and 35 years old with COVID-19, enrolled during active disease.

The chain employs TRBV9 and TRBJ1-5; TRBD1 matches 11 bases. The CDR3 contains 20 residues. V was pared by 0 bases and J by 7 bases, with 18 bases of the junction left unmatched. The germline gives CDR1 SGDLS, CDR2 YYNGEE. The CDR3 DNA reads as TGTGCCAGCAGCGTAGTTTCCTGGACAGGGGGCGGGAAAAGAAGACAGCCCCAGCATTTT. Protein: CASSVVSWTGGGKRRQPQHF.

The rearrangement uses TRBV20-1 and TRBJ2-5; D unclear. Deletions cut 3 bases from V and 0 bases from J, with 11 bases between. The CDR3 length is 14 residues. Germline V gene lookup returns CDR1 DFQATT and CDR2 SNEGSKA (reference sequence). The CDR3 bases are TGCAGTGCTAGTTATAGATTGTACCAAGAGACCCAGTACTTC. Its translation is CSASYRLYQETQYF.

This sequence joins TRBV3-1 (or the pseudogene TRBV3-2) and TRBJ1-2; the D gene is possibly TRBD1 (6 bases). Germline lookup yields CDR1 LGHDT and CDR2 YNNKEL (reference sequence). V was pared by 0 bases and J by 7 bases, with 15 bases between. The length of the CDR3 is 15 residues. The CDR3 loop is CASSQDRGGGGGYTF. CDR3 nucleotide sequence: TGTGCCAGCAGCCAAGACCGCGGGGGGGGCGGTGGCTACACCTTC.

The chain recombines TRBV19 with TRBJ2-1; 11 bases match TRBD2. The CDR3 totals 16 residues. Trimming at V came to 3 bases and at J to 6 bases, leaving 7 bases not matched to a gene. Germline V gives CDR1 LNHDA, CDR2 SQIVND (reference sequence). The CDR3 protein is CASSIAVLAGGNEQFF. The CDR3 DNA reads as TGTGCCAGTAGTATCGCGGTCCTAGCGGGGGGCAATGAGCAGTTCTTC.

This clone was counted only a few times. V and J are TRBV30 and TRBJ1-6; D uncertain. The CDR3 has 13 residues. Germline lookup yields CDR1 GTSNPN and CDR2 SVGIG (reference sequence). Trimming cost V 2 bases and J 11 bases, with 13 bases left between them. The CDR3 is CAWSYKAGTPLHF. The CDR3 region has the DNA TGTGCCTGGAGTTATAAGGCCGGGACACCCCTCCACTTT.

V and J are TRBV20-1 and TRBJ2-2; D gene uncertain. V lost 1 base, J lost 6 bases, and 3 bases lay in between. The germline V gene encodes CDR1 DFQATT and CDR2 SNEGSKA (reference sequence). The CDR3 extends over 11 amino acids. For the CDR3, the DNA is TGCAGTGCTAGAGCGGCCGGGGAGCTGTTTTTT. Translation gives CSARAAGELFF.

The chain has TRBV18 and TRBJ2-7; possibly TRBD1 for D (6 bases). There are 13 residues in the CDR3. Per germline, CDR1 KGHSH and CDR2 LQKENI. V lost 4 bases and J lost 2, with 9 bases in between. The CDR3 loop reads CASSLGATYEQYF. Here the CDR3 DNA reads TGTGCCAGCTCACTGGGGGCCACCTACGAGCAGTACTTC.

The chain employs TRBV6-1 and TRBJ1-5; 10 bases are a match to TRBD1. There are 16 residues in the CDR3. Germline loops: CDR1 MNHNS, CDR2 SASEGT. J lost 0 bases, V lost 4 bases, and 3 bases had no gene match. The DNA of the CDR3 is TGTGCCAGCAGTGGGGGGACAGGGGATAGCAATCAGCCCCAGCATTTT. This translates into CASSGGTGDSNQPQHF.

This chain connects TRBV5-1 to TRBJ2-7; TRBD1 matches 8 bases. This CDR3 region has 14 residues. CDR1 is SGHRS and CDR2 is YFSETQ in the germline V gene. J lost 3 bases, V lost 3 bases, and 5 bases had no gene match. The CDR3 here is CASSSGQGDYEQYF. Here the CDR3 DNA reads TGCGCCAGCAGCTCCGGACAGGGAGACTACGAGCAGTACTTC.

The chain links TRBV12-5 to TRBJ2-7; 11 nucleotides align to TRBD1. CDR1 and CDR2 (germline): LGHNT, FRNRAP. J lost 6 bases, V lost 6 bases, and 10 bases had no gene match. The CDR3 sequence is 15 residues long. CDR3 protein: CASGRSDRGLFEQYF. The CDR3, as DNA: TGTGCTAGTGGCCGATCGGACAGGGGGCTTTTCGAGCAGTACTTC.

J is TRBJ1-1 and V is TRBV23-1, with 7 positions matching TRBD1. TRBV23-1 is an ORF, and what it does is uncertain. V trimming: 6 bases; J trimming: 11 bases; junction bases outside the gene matches: 12. The CDR3 runs 13 residues. CDR3 sequence (DNA): TGCGCCAGCAGCCCCTTTTGGGCAGGGGGGGCTTTCTTT. Translation: CASSPFWAGGAFF.

This clone was recorded once. The rearrangement links TRBV7-9 to TRBJ2-1; 9 positions agree with TRBD1. The CDR3 sequence is 15 residues long. Germline CDR1 is SEHNR and CDR2 is FQNEAQ (reference sequence). V trimming: 5 bases; J trimming: 7 bases; junction bases outside the gene matches: 9. The CDR3 coding sequence is TGTGCCAGCAGCGCGCCGGTGGGACAGGGTAATGAGCAGTTCTTC. As protein: CASSAPVGQGNEQFF. Looking up the rest from reference TRBV7-9 and TRBJ2-1 gives the full variable domain: DTGVSQNPRHKITKRGQNVTFRCDPISEHNRLYWYRQTLGQGPEFLTYFQNEAQLEKSRLLSDRFSAERPKGSFSTLEIQRTEQGDSAMYLCASSAPVGQGNEQFFGPGTRLTVL.

The chain carries TRBV11-2 and TRBJ2-1; D not certain. CDR1 and CDR2 from the germline V gene are SGHAT and FQNNGV. Trimming took off 0 bases at V and 0 bases at J, with 6 bases between the two ends. CDR3 length: 15 amino acids. In DNA, the CDR3 is TGTGCCAGCAGCTTAGACTTGAGCTCCTACAATGAGCAGTTCTTC. Its translation is CASSLDLSSYNEQFF.

This chain links TRBV19 with TRBJ2-3, with no clear D. Germline V gene data show CDR1 as LNHDA and CDR2 as SQIVND (reference sequence). V was shortened by 7 bases and J by 2 bases, with 13 bases between the two germline ends. The CDR3 is 14 amino acids. The CDR3 sequence is CASKVSRNTDTQYF. In DNA form, the CDR3 reads TGTGCCAGTAAAGTATCCAGAAACACAGATACGCAGTATTTT.

The gene calls are TRBV3-1 (or the pseudogene TRBV3-2) and TRBJ2-5, with TRBD2 matching over 7 bases. This CDR3 region has 15 residues. Germline lookup yields CDR1 LGHDT and CDR2 YNNKEL (reference sequence). V was pared by 7 bases and J by 4 bases, with 12 bases of the junction left unmatched. The DNA of the CDR3 is TGTGCCAGCACCGAAAGGCCTAGCGGAGGAGAGACCCAGTACTTC. Translating gives CASTERPSGGETQYF.

The V and J genes are TRBV6-5 and TRBJ2-7, with a tentative D call TRBD2 (7 bases). The CDR3 has 11 amino acids. V dropped 8 bases and J dropped 9 bases, with 14 bases sitting between them. Germline CDR1 and CDR2: MNHEY and SVGAGI. The CDR3 bases are TGTGCCAGCCACCTGGGGGGGCGGCAGTACTTC. This codes for CASHLGGRQYF.

The chain combines TRBV12-5 with TRBJ1-5; 10 positions match TRBD1. Per the germline V gene, CDR1 is LGHNT and CDR2 is FRNRAP. The CDR3 is 15 amino acids. J gave up 9 bases and V 6 bases, and 11 bases lay outside the gene matches. The CDR3 sequence: CASGPPGTGVRPQHF. The CDR3 DNA sequence: TGTGCTAGTGGCCCTCCCGGGACAGGGGTACGGCCCCAGCATTTT.

The chain joins TRBV6-5 to TRBJ2-7, with TRBD1 matching 12 bases. This CDR3 is built from 15 residues. The junction had 7 bases not matched to a gene; V was cut back by 4 bases and J by 6 bases. Germline CDR1 and CDR2: MNHEY and SVGAGI. The CDR3 bases are TGTGCCAGCAGTTCCACCGGGACAGGGGGCGGCGAGCAGTACTTC. This sequence encodes CASSSTGTGGGEQYF.

This chain joins TRBV9 and TRBJ2-1; D may be TRBD2 (5 bases). Germline CDR1 SGDLS, CDR2 YYNGEE. V lost 4 bases to trimming and J lost 0 bases, with 23 bases between them. The CDR3 is 19 amino acids. The CDR3 bases are TGTGCCAGCAGCCTAAAATTGAGCGGCTTTCCGGGCTCCTACAATGAGCAGTTCTTC. This gives the protein CASSLKLSGFPGSYNEQFF. Looking up the rest from reference TRBV9 and TRBJ2-1 gives the full variable domain: DSGVTQTPKHLITATGQRVTLRCSPRSGDLSVYWYQQSLDQGLQFLIQYYNGEERAKGNILERFSAQQFPDLHSELNLSSLELGDSALYFCASSLKLSGFPGSYNEQFFGPGTRLTVL.

V and J are TRBV5-1 and TRBJ2-2, with 7 nucleotides matching TRBD1. Trimming cost V 4 bases and J 2 bases; bases outside gene matches: 2. Germline loops: CDR1 SGHRS, CDR2 YFSETQ. The CDR3 spans 14 residues. The CDR3 loop reads CASSRDRNTGELFF. In DNA form, the CDR3 reads TGCGCCAGCAGCCGGGACAGAAACACCGGGGAGCTGTTTTTT. Combining the CDR3 with reference TRBV5-1 and TRBJ2-2 gives the whole variable domain KAGVTQTPRYLIKTRGQQVTLSCSPISGHRSVSWYQQTPGQGLQFLFEYFSETQRNKGNFPGRFSGRQFSNSRSEMNVSTLELGDSALYLCASSRDRNTGELFFGEGSRLTVL.

CDR3 region: CASSLEPGQGAQPQHF. The CDR3 DNA follows: TGTGCCAGCAGCTTAGAGCCGGGACAGGGTGCTCAGCCCCAGCATTTT. The rearrangement links TRBV7-9 to TRBJ1-5; TRBD1 agrees at 9 bases. V gave up 1 base and J gave up 6 bases; unmatched junction bases: 7. CDR3 size: 16 residues. Per the germline V gene, CDR1 is SEHNR and CDR2 is FQNEAQ (reference sequence).

The chain has TRBV27 and TRBJ1-2; the D gene is possibly TRBD1 (5 bases). V shed 8 bases and J shed 3 bases, with 22 bases lying between them. Per germline, CDR1 MNHEY and CDR2 SMNVEV (reference sequence). This CDR3 has 16 amino acids. The CDR3 nucleotides read TGTGCCAGCGCTAGACTCCCGGCAGGGTCTTACTATGGCTACACCTTC. As protein: CASARLPAGSYYGYTF.